These 27 T cell receptor beta chains were all obtained from the same sample, sequenced in a study of OX40 agonist ivuxolimab in advanced cancers. Assay used: immunoSEQ multiplex PCR; TCRdb lists only in-frame clones, some missing. The sample has around 77,000 clones; around 90% are singletons. This sample comprised CD4+ or CD8+ T cells sorted from blood, obtained in a trial of the OX40 agonist ivuxolimab. These TCRs come from an adult with an advanced solid tumor such as melanoma, head and neck, liver or kidney cancer.

The chain links TRBV7-9 to TRBJ2-2, with D possibly called TRBD1 or TRBD2 (5 bases each). The CDR3 length is 16 residues. Between the trimmed V and J ends, which lost 5 bases and 1 base, there was a span of 14 bases. The V gene's germline CDR1 is SEHNR and CDR2 FQNEAQ (reference sequence). The CDR3 protein is CASSQTGTENTGELFF. CDR3 DNA sequence: TGTGCCAGCAGCCAAACCGGGACCGAGAACACCGGGGAGCTGTTTTTT.

This clone has only one observation. The chain carries TRBV7-9 and TRBJ2-7; the D is unclear. The CDR3 has 12 amino acids. V lost 5 bases, J lost 3 bases, and 8 bases lay in between. The germline gives CDR1 SEHNR, CDR2 FQNEAQ (reference sequence). The DNA for the CDR3 is TGTGCCAGCAGCCCCTCAGTCTACGAGCAGTACTTC. It encodes CASSPSVYEQYF.

The V gene is TRBV4-3, the J gene TRBJ1-4; no reliable D call. Trimming left V 3 bases short and J 0 bases short, with 11 bases between. The CDR3 runs to 16 residues. Germline assignment: CDR1 LGHNA and CDR2 YSLEER. CDR3 nucleotide sequence: TGCGCCAGCAGCCAGAGGACGGCACCAACTAATGAAAAACTGTTTTTT. Translated: CASSQRTAPTNEKLFF.

This clone was detected only a few times. V usage is TRBV11-2 and J usage is TRBJ2-1; no clear D. Germline V gene lookup returns CDR1 SGHAT and CDR2 FQNNGV. This CDR3 spans 12 amino acids. V lost 2 bases, J lost 10 bases, and 9 bases lay in between. CDR3 amino acids: CASSLLHEEQFF. As DNA, the CDR3 is TGTGCCAGCAGCTTACTACACGAGGAGCAGTTCTTC.

This clone was seen more than once but under ten times. V and J are TRBV7-9 and TRBJ1-2; the D is unclear. In germline, CDR1 is SEHNR, CDR2 FQNEAQ (reference sequence). The ends were cut back, 1 base at V and 8 bases at J, with 14 bases in the middle. CDR3 length: 14 amino acids. CDR3 loop: CASSLGSSPKGYTF. The DNA for the CDR3 is TGTGCCAGCAGCTTAGGTTCCAGTCCCAAAGGCTACACCTTC.

The chain has TRBV9 and TRBJ2-7; either TRBD1 or TRBD2 may supply D (6 bases each). The V end lost 3 bases, the J end lost 5 bases, and 21 bases lay between the germline ends. CDR1 is SGDLS and CDR2 is YYNGEE in the germline V gene. There are 16 residues in the CDR3. The CDR3 sequence is CASSAAGTSGVDEQYF. CDR3 DNA sequence: TGTGCCAGCAGCGCGGCGGGGACGTCAGGGGTGGACGAGCAGTACTTC.

The V call is TRBV5-6, the J call TRBJ2-7, with a tentative D call TRBD1 (6 bases). The V gene lost 1 base and the J gene lost 2 bases, with 13 bases spanning the gap. The length of the CDR3 is 15 residues. Germline assignment: CDR1 SGHDT and CDR2 YYEEEE. The CDR3 DNA reads TGTGCCAGCAGCTTGTGGGGGCAGGGAGCCTACGAGCAGTACTTC. This translates into CASSLWGQGAYEQYF.

The DNA of the CDR3 is TGTGCCAGCAGCGAAACAGTGGGGTTCTACGAGCAGTACTTC. It specifies CASSETVGFYEQYF. The V gene is TRBV5-4, the J gene TRBJ2-7; D is uncertain. Trimming shortened V by 4 bases and J by 3 bases, and 14 bases separated the two germline ends. Germline CDR1 reads SGHNT; CDR2 reads YYREEE (reference sequence). This CDR3 is 14 amino acids long.

This chain joins TRBV2 and TRBJ2-3; no firm D call. CDR3 length equals 13 residues. CDR1 is SNHLY, CDR2 FYNNEI, per germline. Trimming removed 3 bases at V and 3 bases at J, with 7 bases between. The CDR3 DNA sequence: TGTGCCAGCAGTGAGCCCGAAACAGATACGCAGTATTTT. This gives the protein CASSEPETDTQYF.

This chain connects TRBV5-6 to TRBJ1-2; 9 bases match TRBD1. Germline CDR1 and CDR2: SGHDT and YYEEEE. The trim removed 2 bases at V and 5 bases at J, leaving 7 bases unmatched. The CDR3 length is 15 residues. Written as DNA, the CDR3 is TGTGCCAGCAGCTTCTCGGACAGGGGCGGGTATGGCTACACCTTC. It encodes CASSFSDRGGYGYTF.

This clone is medium-sized. The chain combines TRBV5-6 with TRBJ2-7; D is unresolved. V was trimmed by 1 base and J by 0 bases, leaving 11 bases between them. The CDR3 totals 15 residues. From germline, CDR1 is SGHDT and CDR2 YYEEEE. CDR3: CASSLTVFGSYEQYF. CDR3 bases: TGTGCCAGCAGCTTGACAGTGTTCGGCTCCTACGAGCAGTACTTC.

The V call is TRBV5-1, the J call TRBJ2-5, with D possibly TRBD2 on 6 matching bases. CDR1 is SGHRS and CDR2 is YFSETQ in the germline V gene. Trimming cost V 0 bases and J 3 bases, with 12 bases left between them. This CDR3 region has 15 residues. The CDR3: CASSLEWGGEETQYF. CDR3 DNA: TGCGCCAGCAGCTTGGAATGGGGAGGTGAAGAGACCCAGTACTTC. Full variable domain (remainder filled in from reference TRBV5-1 and TRBJ2-5): KAGVTQTPRYLIKTRGQQVTLSCSPISGHRSVSWYQQTPGQGLQFLFEYFSETQRNKGNFPGRFSGRQFSNSRSEMNVSTLELGDSALYLCASSLEWGGEETQYFGPGTRLLVL.

This chain connects TRBV7-9 to TRBJ2-7; possibly TRBD2 for D (5 bases). Germline V lookup: CDR1 SEHNR, CDR2 FQNEAQ (reference sequence). This CDR3 spans 15 amino acids. V was cut by 5 bases and J by 0 bases, with 14 bases left in between. CDR3 region: CASSPTSSLSYEQYF. Written as DNA, the CDR3 is TGTGCCAGCAGCCCTACTAGTTCCCTCTCCTACGAGCAGTACTTC.

The chain links TRBV7-3 to TRBJ2-1; possibly TRBD2 for D (5 bases). The CDR3 extends over 15 amino acids. Germline V gene data show CDR1 as SGHTA and CDR2 as FQGTGA. V was trimmed by 1 base and J by 4 bases, leaving 11 bases between them. CDR3 in amino acids: CASSLIPSRYNEQFF. DNA for the CDR3: TGTGCCAGCAGCTTAATCCCTAGCAGGTACAATGAGCAGTTCTTC. The full variable domain, with the rest looked up from reference TRBV7-3 and TRBJ2-1, is GAGVSQTPSNKVTEKGKYVELRCDPISGHTALYWYRQSLGQGPEFLIYFQGTGAADDSGLPNDRFFAVRPEGSVSTLKIQRTERGDSAVYLCASSLIPSRYNEQFFGPGTRLTVL.

This chain links TRBV11-2 with TRBJ1-2; 8 nucleotides align to TRBD1. There are 15 residues in the CDR3. Unmatched junction bases numbered 5, after V lost 2 bases and J lost 3 bases. CDR1 is SGHAT, CDR2 FQNNGV, per germline. The CDR3 protein is CASSLNQGADYGYTF. CDR3 DNA sequence: TGTGCCAGCAGCTTAAATCAGGGGGCGGACTATGGCTACACCTTC.

The chain links TRBV7-9 to TRBJ2-7, with 7 bases that match TRBD1. After removal of 5 bases from V and 6 bases from J, the junction contained 10 bases not matched to a gene. The CDR3 runs 14 residues. Germline-derived CDR1 and CDR2 are SEHNR and FQNEAQ (reference sequence). The CDR3 nucleotides are TGTGCCAGCAGCGAGCGGACAGGAACGCTCGAGCAGTACTTC. Protein sequence: CASSERTGTLEQYF.

The V and J genes are TRBV18 and TRBJ2-7, with D maybe TRBD1 (5 bases). Trimming left V 0 bases short and J 5 bases short, with 17 bases between. The CDR3 contains 16 residues. Germline assignment: CDR1 KGHSH and CDR2 LQKENI. The CDR3 here is CASSPPRRARWDEQYF. As DNA, the CDR3 is TGTGCCAGCTCACCACCCCGCAGGGCCCGATGGGACGAGCAGTACTTC.

This chain connects TRBV11-3 to TRBJ1-2; the D is unclear. The CDR3 runs 16 residues. The ends were cut back, 3 bases at V and 3 bases at J, with 17 bases in the middle. The germline V gene encodes CDR1 SGHNT and CDR2 YENEEA. CDR3 region: CASSFPTEHGDYGYTF. CDR3 DNA: TGTGCCAGCAGCTTCCCCACAGAGCATGGGGACTATGGCTACACCTTC.

V gene TRBV11-3 combines with J gene TRBJ2-1; D unclear. V was clipped by 5 bases and J by 7 bases, with 9 bases between them. Germline CDR1 is SGHNT and CDR2 is YENEEA. The CDR3 consists of 12 residues. CDR3: CASSEGWNEQFF. The CDR3 nucleotides read TGTGCCAGCAGCGAAGGATGGAATGAGCAGTTCTTC.

Written as DNA, the CDR3 is TGTGCCAGCAGCGTAGAGGACAGGGGTGGAATGGACAATGAGCAGTTCTTC. It yields the protein CASSVEDRGGMDNEQFF. V gene TRBV9 combines with J gene TRBJ2-1; 9 positions match TRBD1. This CDR3 is built from 17 residues. Germline V gives CDR1 SGDLS, CDR2 YYNGEE. Germline trimming cut 0 bases from V and 5 bases from J; bases unmatched to any gene: 9.

This clone was recorded only once. The rearrangement joins TRBV9 to TRBJ1-6; D is undetermined. Per germline, CDR1 SGDLS and CDR2 YYNGEE. The CDR3 contains 16 residues. The ends were cut back, 4 bases at V and 3 bases at J, with 14 bases in the middle. The CDR3 is CASSPYSSNYNSPLHF. Here the CDR3 DNA reads TGTGCCAGCAGCCCCTACTCCTCTAACTATAATTCACCCCTCCACTTT.

This chain joins TRBV29-1 and TRBJ2-3, with TRBD1 matching 10 bases. The trim removed 0 bases at V and 2 bases at J, leaving 14 bases unmatched. The CDR3 is made up of 19 amino acids. CDR1 SQVTM and CDR2 ANQGSEA come from the germline V gene. CDR3 region: CSVEDRAPDRGFYTDTQYF. In DNA, the CDR3 is TGCAGCGTTGAAGATCGAGCGCCGGACAGGGGGTTCTACACAGATACGCAGTATTTT.

The chain couples TRBV10-3 to TRBJ2-7; tentatively, D is TRBD2 (5 bases). CDR1 is ENHRY, CDR2 SYGVKD, per germline. Trimming took off 2 bases at V and 5 bases at J, with 28 bases between the two ends. This CDR3 spans 19 amino acids. The DNA of the CDR3 is TGTGCCATCAGTGAGCCCTCCCAGGTGGTTGGACTCACTTCGAACGAGCAGTACTTC. Protein sequence: CAISEPSQVVGLTSNEQYF.

This clone has more than one count but fewer than ten. DNA of the CDR3: TGTGCCAGCAGTTTAGGACCGGGACGGGACTATGGCTACACCTTC. It translates to CASSLGPGRDYGYTF. The chain links TRBV28 to TRBJ1-2, with D maybe TRBD1 (5 bases). V was cut by 2 bases and J by 3 bases, with 13 bases left in between. Germline CDR1 reads MDHEN; CDR2 reads SYDVKM. The CDR3 has 15 amino acids.

The V gene is TRBV27, the J gene TRBJ2-1; possibly TRBD2 for D (6 bases). Deletions cut 3 bases from V and 2 bases from J, with 8 bases between. There are 14 residues in the CDR3. CDR1 MNHEY and CDR2 SMNVEV come from the germline V gene (reference sequence). The CDR3 DNA is TGTGCCAGCAGTTTTCGGGAGCCCTACAATGAGCAGTTCTTC. It translates to CASSFREPYNEQFF.

The chain employs TRBV7-9 and TRBJ2-5; D perhaps matches TRBD1 (6 bases). The CDR3 covers 17 residues. The V end was cut by 3 bases, the J end by 4 bases, with 21 bases between. From germline, CDR1 is SEHNR and CDR2 FQNEAQ (reference sequence). The CDR3 region has the DNA TGTGCCAGCAGCTTTTTTACAGGGTTTGTATTAGGAGAGACCCAGTACTTC. Translated: CASSFFTGFVLGETQYF.

The chain employs TRBV7-9 and TRBJ1-2; D may be TRBD1 (5 bases). V was shortened by 11 bases and J by 6 bases, with 13 bases between the two germline ends. CDR1 and CDR2 from the germline V gene are SEHNR and FQNEAQ (reference sequence). The CDR3 is 11 amino acids. The CDR3 bases are TGTGCCCGCCAGGGTAGGAATGGCTACACCTTC. As protein: CARQGRNGYTF. Drawing the rest from reference TRBV7-9 and TRBJ1-2, the complete variable domain is DTGVSQNPRHKITKRGQNVTFRCDPISEHNRLYWYRQTLGQGPEFLTYFQNEAQLEKSRLLSDRFSAERPKGSFSTLEIQRTEQGDSAMYLCARQGRNGYTFGSGTRLTVV.